These 5 T cell receptor beta chains were all obtained from the same sample, sequenced in a study of T cell responses to AZD1222 COVID-19 vaccine. TCRdb keeps only in-frame clones here, not all; method: immunoSEQ multiplex PCR. There are about 210,000 clones in the sample; 94% occur only once, and around 1.7% lies in the top ten. The specimen was peripheral blood, collected 28 days after the second dose of the MenACWY control vaccine. These TCRs come from an adult who received the MenACWY meningococcal vaccine as a control.

The chain combines TRBV14 with TRBJ1-3; D remains ambiguous. Germline V gene lookup returns CDR1 SGHDN and CDR2 FVKESK. The CDR3 runs to 12 residues. Trimming cost V 4 bases and J 4 bases, with 5 bases left between them. The CDR3 protein is CASSPFGNTIYF. DNA for the CDR3: TGTGCCAGCAGCCCCTTCGGAAACACCATATATTTT.

The rearrangement uses TRBV7-6 and TRBJ2-7, with 10 bases matching TRBD1. Germline V CDR1 and CDR2: SGHVS, FNYEAQ. J gave up 3 bases and V 5 bases, and 7 bases lay outside the gene matches. CDR3 length equals 15 residues. The CDR3 region has the DNA TGTGCCAGCAGCCTAGACAGGGGGCCTGGCTACGAGCAGTACTTC. Its translation: CASSLDRGPGYEQYF. The entire variable domain, with the rest obtained from reference TRBV7-6 and TRBJ2-7, is as follows: GAGVSQSPRYKVTKRGQDVALRCDPISGHVSLYWYRQALGQGPEFLTYFNYEAQQDKSGLPNDRFSAERPEGSISTLTIQRTEQRDSAMYRCASSLDRGPGYEQYFGPGTRLTVT.

This chain uses TRBV4-2 with TRBJ1-2; TRBD1 matches at 9 bases. This CDR3 region has 15 residues. CDR1 LGHNA and CDR2 YNFKEQ come from the germline V gene. The V gene end was trimmed by 2 bases and the J gene end by 6 bases; junction bases not matched to a gene: 7. The CDR3: CASSQSFGTGNGYTF. In nucleotides, the CDR3 is TGTGCCAGCAGCCAATCGTTCGGGACAGGGAATGGCTACACCTTC.

The rearrangement links TRBV19 to TRBJ2-6; TRBD1 matches at 7 bases. V shed 5 bases, J shed 0 bases, and the junction held 4 bases outside the gene matches. The CDR3 is 16 amino acids. Germline V gives CDR1 LNHDA, CDR2 SQIVND (reference sequence). The CDR3 nucleotides read TGTGCCAGTAGTCATGGACAGGCCTCTGGGGCCAACGTCCTGACTTTC. Encoded protein: CASSHGQASGANVLTF.

This CDR3 is CASSSHGLGSYEQYF. CDR3 sequence (DNA): TGTGCCAGCAGCTCCCACGGTTTGGGCTCCTACGAGCAGTACTTC. The chain recombines TRBV7-3 with TRBJ2-7; D call uncertain. V was cut by 4 bases and J by 0 bases, with 13 bases left in between. The CDR3 extends over 15 amino acids. CDR1 SGHTA and CDR2 FQGTGA come from the germline V gene.